The present entry profiles one T cell receptor (beta chain) with its context. Its antigen is currently unknown. The sample is drawn from a study of OX40 agonist ivuxolimab in advanced cancers. Turning to the study itself: The drug used for patients, ivuxolimab, was an agonistic anti-OX40 (CD134) antibody. Averaging about 60 years in age, with a range of 23 to 79, the cohort was around 85% male. General study points: In CD8+ T cells, expanded clones were on average more numerous than in CD4+.

Prior autoimmune disease or systemic immunosuppression barred patients. The CDR3 has 18 residues. V lost 4 bases to trimming and J lost 1 base; unmatched junction nucleotides: 10. Germline V gives CDR1 LGHNA, CDR2 YSLEER. The repertoire was sequenced with immunoSEQ multiplex PCR; TCRdb's copy has only in-frame clones and lacks some. The top ten clones hold about 2.3% of a sample with about 64,000 clones, approximately 84% of them seen once. The source was CD4+ or CD8+ T cells sorted from blood, collected in a trial of the OX40 agonist ivuxolimab. This chain connects TRBV4-3 to TRBJ2-6; 7 positions match TRBD1. This clonotype was sampled from an adult with an advanced solid tumor such as melanoma, head and neck, liver or kidney cancer. Here the CDR3 reads CASSLQTGFRSGANVLTF. CDR3 coding DNA: TGCGCCAGCAGCCTCCAGACAGGGTTCAGATCTGGGGCCAACGTCCTGACTTTC.